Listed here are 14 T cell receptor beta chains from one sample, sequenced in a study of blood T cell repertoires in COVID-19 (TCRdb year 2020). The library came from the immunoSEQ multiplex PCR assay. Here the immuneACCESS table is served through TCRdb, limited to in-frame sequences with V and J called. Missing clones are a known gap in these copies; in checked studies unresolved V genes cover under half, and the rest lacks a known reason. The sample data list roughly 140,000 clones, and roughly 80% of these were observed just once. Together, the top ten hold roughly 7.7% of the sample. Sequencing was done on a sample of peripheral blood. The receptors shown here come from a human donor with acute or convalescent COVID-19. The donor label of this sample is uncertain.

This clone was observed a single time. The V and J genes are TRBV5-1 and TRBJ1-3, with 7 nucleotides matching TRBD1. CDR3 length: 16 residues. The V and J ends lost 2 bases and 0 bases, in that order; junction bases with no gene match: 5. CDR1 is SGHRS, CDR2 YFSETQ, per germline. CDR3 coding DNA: TGCGCCAGCAGCTTATGGGACAGAACCTCTGGAAACACCATATATTTT. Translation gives CASSLWDRTSGNTIYF.

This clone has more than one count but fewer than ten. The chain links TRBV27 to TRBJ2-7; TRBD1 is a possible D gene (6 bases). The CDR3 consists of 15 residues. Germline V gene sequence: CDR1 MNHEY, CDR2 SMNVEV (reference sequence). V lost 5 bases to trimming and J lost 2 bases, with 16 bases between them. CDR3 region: CASSPSQGIAYEQYF. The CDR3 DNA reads TGTGCCAGCAGTCCTAGTCAGGGGATCGCCTACGAGCAGTACTTC.

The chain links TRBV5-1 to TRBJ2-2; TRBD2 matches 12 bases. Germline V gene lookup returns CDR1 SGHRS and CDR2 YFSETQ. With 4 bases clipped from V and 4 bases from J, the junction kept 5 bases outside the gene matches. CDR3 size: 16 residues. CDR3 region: CASSVTSGGTTGELFF. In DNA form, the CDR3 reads TGCGCCAGCAGCGTTACTAGCGGGGGGACCACCGGGGAGCTGTTTTTT.

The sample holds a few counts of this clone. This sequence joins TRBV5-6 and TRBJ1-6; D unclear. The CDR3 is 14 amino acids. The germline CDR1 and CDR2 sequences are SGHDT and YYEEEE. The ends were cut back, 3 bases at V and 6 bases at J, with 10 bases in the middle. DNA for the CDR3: TGTGCCAGCAGCTGGTCAAACGGTAATTCACCCCTCCACTTT. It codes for CASSWSNGNSPLHF. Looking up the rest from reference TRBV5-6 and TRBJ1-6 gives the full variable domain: DAGVTQSPTHLIKTRGQQVTLRCSPKSGHDTVSWYQQALGQGPQFIFQYYEEEERQRGNFPDRFSGHQFPNYSSELNVNALLLGDSALYLCASSWSNGNSPLHFGNGTRLTVT.

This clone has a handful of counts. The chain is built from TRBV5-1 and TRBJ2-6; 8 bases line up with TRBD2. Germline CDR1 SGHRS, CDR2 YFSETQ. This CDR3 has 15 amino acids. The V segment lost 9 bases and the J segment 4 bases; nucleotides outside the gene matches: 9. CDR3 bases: TGCGCCACCTCAAGAGCGGGGGACGGGGCCAACGTCCTGACTTTC. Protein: CATSRAGDGANVLTF.

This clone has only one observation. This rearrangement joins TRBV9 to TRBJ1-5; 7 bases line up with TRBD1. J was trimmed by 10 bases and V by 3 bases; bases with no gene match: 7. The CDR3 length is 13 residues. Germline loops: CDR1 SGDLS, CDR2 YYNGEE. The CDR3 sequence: CASSEGRGPPQHF. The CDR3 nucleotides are TGTGCCAGCAGCGAGGGAAGGGGGCCACCCCAGCATTTT. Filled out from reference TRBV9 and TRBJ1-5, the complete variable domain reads DSGVTQTPKHLITATGQRVTLRCSPRSGDLSVYWYQQSLDQGLQFLIQYYNGEERAKGNILERFSAQQFPDLHSELNLSSLELGDSALYFCASSEGRGPPQHFGDGTRLSIL.

DNA of the CDR3: TGTGCCACCAGCAGAGATGGAGCAGCGGCCCGGAGCACCATATATTTT. It is translated as CATSRDGAAARSTIYF. J is TRBJ1-3 and V is TRBV15; no firm D call. This CDR3 contains 16 residues. Germline V gene sequence: CDR1 LNHNV, CDR2 YYDKDF (reference sequence). V lost 0 bases to trimming and J lost 9 bases, with 18 bases between them.

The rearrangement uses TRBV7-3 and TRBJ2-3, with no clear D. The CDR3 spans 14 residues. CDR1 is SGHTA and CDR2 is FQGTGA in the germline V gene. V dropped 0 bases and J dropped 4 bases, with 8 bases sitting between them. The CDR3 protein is CASSLTEGADTQYF. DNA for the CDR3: TGTGCCAGCAGCTTAACGGAAGGAGCAGATACGCAGTATTTT.

The CDR3 coding sequence is TGTGCCAGCTCACCATTGGCAGGGGAAGTTCAGCCCCAGCATTTT. The encoded protein is CASSPLAGEVQPQHF. The chain couples TRBV18 to TRBJ1-5, with a tentative D call TRBD1 (6 bases). The germline gives CDR1 KGHSH, CDR2 LQKENI. Trimming shortened V by 2 bases and J by 6 bases, and 14 bases separated the two germline ends. The CDR3 runs 15 residues.

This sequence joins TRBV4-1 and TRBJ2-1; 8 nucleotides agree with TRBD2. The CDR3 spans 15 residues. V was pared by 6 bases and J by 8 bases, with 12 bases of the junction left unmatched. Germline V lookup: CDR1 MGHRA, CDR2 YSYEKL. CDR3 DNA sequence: TGCGCCAGCAGTCCGCTCGAGATAGCGGGGTATGAGCAGTTCTTC. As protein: CASSPLEIAGYEQFF.

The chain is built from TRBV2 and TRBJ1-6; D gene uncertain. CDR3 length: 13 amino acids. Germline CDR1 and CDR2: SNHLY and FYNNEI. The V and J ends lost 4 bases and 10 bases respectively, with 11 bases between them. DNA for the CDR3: TGTGCCAGCAGTGTTAAGTCCGGGTCACCCCTCCACTTT. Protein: CASSVKSGSPLHF. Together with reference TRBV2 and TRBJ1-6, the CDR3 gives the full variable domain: EPEVTQTPSHQVTQMGQEVILRCVPISNHLYFYWYRQILGQKVEFLVSFYNNEISEKSEIFDDQFSVERPDGSNFTLKIRSTKLEDSAMYFCASSVKSGSPLHFGNGTRLTVT.

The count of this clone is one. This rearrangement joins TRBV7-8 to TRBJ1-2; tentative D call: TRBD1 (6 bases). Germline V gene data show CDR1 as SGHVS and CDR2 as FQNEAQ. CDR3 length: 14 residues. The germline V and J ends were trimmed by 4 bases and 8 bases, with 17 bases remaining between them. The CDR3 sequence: CASSSTGPNAGYTF. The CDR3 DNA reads TGTGCCAGCAGCTCAACAGGGCCCAACGCGGGCTACACCTTC.

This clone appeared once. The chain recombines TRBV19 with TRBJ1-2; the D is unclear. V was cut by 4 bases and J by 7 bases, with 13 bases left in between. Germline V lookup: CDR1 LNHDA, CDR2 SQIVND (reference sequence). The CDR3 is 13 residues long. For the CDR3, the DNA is TGTGCCAGTAGTACACAGTCTAAAGGTGGCTACACCTTC. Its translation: CASSTQSKGGYTF.

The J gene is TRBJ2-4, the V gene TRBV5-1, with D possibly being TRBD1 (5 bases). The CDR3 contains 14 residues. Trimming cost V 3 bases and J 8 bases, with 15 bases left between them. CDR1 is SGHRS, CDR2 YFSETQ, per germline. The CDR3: CASSSDTNWDIQYF. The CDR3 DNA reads TGCGCCAGCAGCTCGGACACCAATTGGGACATTCAGTACTTC.